This TCR beta chain was profiled in a study of early T cells in non-severe SARS-CoV-2 infection (dated by TCRdb to the early 2020s). In the study overall: TCR sequencing used bulk RNA from unsorted whole blood, so alpha and beta chains could not be paired. Study-wide conclusions, independent of this receptor: VDJdb matching was skewed toward anti-spike CD8 responses and likely underestimated virus-specific expansions by missing private and CD4 specificities.

Receptor amplification or capture employed 5' RACE. The reads were generated on a NextSeq 500. To correct for sequencing error and PCR bias, the TCR library protocol tagged individual cDNA molecules with unique molecular identifiers. Sequencing covered both TCR alpha and beta chains, and within each sample the abundances of alpha and beta sequences were tightly co-correlated. From the authors' description of their analysis: Decombinator V4 was used to annotate the V gene, J gene and CDR3 of the TCR sequences. Expanded TCRs were defined as changing significantly between any two time points under a Poisson model with p below 0.0001. TCR abundances were normalised to the total number of TCRs sequenced per sample and were expressed as counts per million. TRAV1-2 paired with TRAJ12, TRAJ20 or TRAJ33 defined MAIT TCRs, while TRAV10 paired with TRAJ18 defined iNKT TCRs. VDJdb, accessed 1 November 2021, was searched for CMV, EBV and SARS-CoV-2 annotated TCRs, with TCRs annotated for multiple antigens excluded. Starting from the raw public reads, TCRdb applied fastp trimming at Q25, assembled clones with MiXCR and retained in-frame beta chains. CDR3 protein sequences are deduplicated, and each keeps its most common genes and DNA. The V and J calls here are based on TCRdb, not the publication. The sample contains some 71,000 distinct CDR3 sequences, about 10% of them found a single time. The ten largest clones capture 4.5% to 7% of the sample.

The study was a case-control design nested within a healthcare worker cohort in London, UK, with weekly nasopharyngeal swab PCR tests and blood sampling. Healthcare workers were recruited between 23 and 31 March 2020, during the week of the UK lockdown, and were followed weekly for up to about 15 weeks. V is reduced by 0 bases and J by 8 bases, leaving a spacing of 16 bases between them. CDR1 and CDR2, per the germline V gene (reference sequence), are LGHDT and YNNKEL. From its cysteine to its phenylalanine, the CDR3 spans 15 amino acids. The entry retains the CDR3 DNA only, 45 bases that are in frame from base 1. A remark on this clonotype: No cognate antigen has been identified for it. It has no much larger one-base neighbor in the sample; base qualities were not kept.

The sequenced sample was whole blood, obtained at baseline. The sequence is built from TRBV3-1 and TRBJ1-2; matching of 6 bases hints at TRBD1 as the D gene. The clonotype comes from an adult who was a healthcare worker with PCR-confirmed SARS-CoV-2 infection or an uninfected control (not recorded which). CDR3 region: CASSQETPGASGYTF. The nucleotide sequence is TGTGCCAGCAGCCAAGAAACCCCAGGGGCAAGCGGCTACACCTTC.